The entry below gives a single T cell receptor (beta chain) sequence along with its context. Other DNA sequences of this sample code for an identical CDR3. This sample is drawn from a study of cytomegalovirus exposure and HLA in healthy donors. Study overall: There were approximately 81 million unique TCRs (from HLA-typed donors) in an early data release.

PCR employed 60 Vbeta and 13 Jbeta primers. Libraries were prepared by immunoSEQ multiplex PCR; TCRdb keeps only in-frame clonotypes and omits some of them. The table shows about 190,000 clones, with about 83% occurring only once. CDR1 is MNHEY and CDR2 is SVGAGI in the germline V gene. V trimming: 6 bases; J trimming: 6 bases; junction bases outside the gene matches: 2. This CDR3 spans 13 amino acids. What was sequenced was PBMCs. This chain connects TRBV6-5 to TRBJ2-2, with 9 bases fitting TRBD1. The TCR sequence derives from a woman aged 25-40 years in good health and CMV-seropositive. The CDR3 loop is CASSRTGAGELFF. CDR3 in DNA: TGTGCCAGCAGCAGGACAGGGGCCGGGGAGCTGTTTTTT.